One and the same sample provided the 29 T cell receptor beta chains below, sequenced in a study of blood T cells in healthy people across ages. A second PCR, run for about 7 to 11 cycles, used a sample-barcoded 5' primer plus a J-beta primer mix. TCRdb recomputed calls from the 5' RACE reads with MiXCR, one row per CDR3 protein. The sample lists about 1.8 million distinct CDR3 sequences; just under 50% were seen once. The sequenced sample was blood. These receptors were taken from a middle-aged woman in good health.

This clonotype was counted a few times. The chain is built from TRBV20-1 and TRBJ2-5; D unresolved. The CDR3 consists of 15 residues. V lost 3 bases and J 1 base, leaving 15 bases between the germline ends. CDR1 is DFQATT and CDR2 is SNEGSKA in the germline V gene (reference sequence). This CDR3 is CSASGPGRAQETQYF. CDR3 sequence (DNA): TGCAGTGCTAGTGGGCCGGGCCGGGCCCAAGAGACCCAGTACTTC.

For this clonotype: One end of the junction is discordant with germline, which a read error may explain. V and J are TRBV5-1 and TRBJ1-1, with 7 positions matching TRBD1. From germline, CDR1 is SGHRS and CDR2 YFSETQ. This CDR3 contains 15 residues. The CDR3 is CASSDLRTGGTGAFF. The CDR3 DNA reads TGCGCCAGCAGCGACCTACGGACAGGCGGGACTGGAGCTTTCTTT.

The chain has TRBV20-1 and TRBJ2-3; a possible D gene is TRBD2 (5 bases). Deletions cut 5 bases from V and 0 bases from J, with 15 bases between. Germline V gives CDR1 DFQATT, CDR2 SNEGSKA (reference sequence). The CDR3 totals 15 residues. The CDR3 protein is CSASHPRTSTDTQYF. The CDR3, as DNA: TGCAGTGCTTCTCACCCCAGGACTAGCACAGATACGCAGTATTTT.

The chain links TRBV11-2 to TRBJ2-3; D unclear. The CDR3 runs to 15 residues. V gave up 5 bases and J gave up 6 bases, with 18 bases separating them. CDR1 is SGHAT, CDR2 FQNNGV, per germline. The CDR3 here is CASSPNYPTSDTQYF. The CDR3 bases are TGTGCCAGCAGCCCCAATTACCCCACATCGGATACGCAGTATTTT.

This clonotype was seen more than once but under ten times. The V call is TRBV7-2, the J call TRBJ2-1, with 9 bases lining up with TRBD1. J was trimmed by 9 bases and V by 5 bases; bases with no gene match: 14. CDR3 length: 16 residues. Germline V gene data show CDR1 as SGHTA and CDR2 as FQGNSA. CDR3 in amino acids: CASSSPTGGGKSEQFF. CDR3 sequence (DNA): TGTGCCAGCAGCAGTCCGACAGGGGGAGGTAAAAGTGAGCAGTTCTTC.

In this sample, this clonotype turned up a few times. V usage is TRBV6-5 and J usage is TRBJ2-1; no definite D call. This CDR3 comprises 13 residues. Deletions cut 2 bases from V and 8 bases from J, with 10 bases between. Germline V gene lookup returns CDR1 MNHEY and CDR2 SVGAGI. The CDR3 sequence is CASSYDGYDEQFF. In nucleotides, the CDR3 is TGTGCCAGCAGTTACGACGGGTACGATGAGCAGTTCTTC.

V is TRBV5-1 and J is TRBJ2-5; 8 nucleotides line up with TRBD1. The J call could be wrong; TRBJ2-7 is a better fit for the DNA end. CDR1 and CDR2 (germline): SGHRS, YFSETQ. The length of the CDR3 is 14 residues. The CDR3: CASSLATGVDEQYF. CDR3 nucleotides: TGCGCCAGCAGCTTAGCGACAGGGGTCGACGAGCAGTACTTC.

V usage is TRBV12-3 or TRBV12-4 and J usage is TRBJ2-3; 14 nucleotides agree with TRBD2. V dropped 4 bases and J dropped 7; count of bases not matched to a gene: 10. The CDR3 has 17 residues. CDR3 DNA sequence: TGTGCCAGCAGTTCGCGACTAGCGGGGGGGCGGTGGAATACGCAGTATTTT. Its protein product is CASSSRLAGGRWNTQYF.

This clonotype was counted only a few times. The chain employs TRBV20-1 and TRBJ2-5; D is undetermined. The CDR3 covers 13 residues. Germline V gene sequence: CDR1 DFQATT, CDR2 SNEGSKA (reference sequence). With 2 bases removed from V and 5 bases from J, the gap between germline ends came to 12 bases. CDR3 in DNA: TGCAGTGCTAGAAAACCAGGTGGCGAGACCCAGTACTTC. Residues: CSARKPGGETQYF.

This rearrangement joins TRBV7-2 to TRBJ2-7; 9 bases line up with TRBD1. CDR3 length: 15 residues. From germline, CDR1 is SGHTA and CDR2 FQGNSA. The trim removed 4 bases at V and 7 bases at J, leaving 11 bases unmatched. CDR3 nucleotide sequence: TGTGCCAGCAGCTCCCGACAGGGGGGTTACAATGAGCAGTACTTC. Its translation: CASSSRQGGYNEQYF.

The chain joins TRBV6-2 or TRBV6-3 to TRBJ1-5; D call uncertain. Germline lookup yields CDR1 MNHEY and CDR2 SVGEGT. The V gene lost 0 bases and the J gene lost 3 bases, with 9 bases spanning the gap. CDR3 length: 15 amino acids. CDR3 sequence reads: CASSYSSRNNQPQHF. CDR3 coding DNA: TGTGCCAGCAGTTACTCGAGCAGGAACAATCAGCCCCAGCATTTT.

The gene calls are TRBV20-1 and TRBJ2-1; D possibly uses TRBD1 or TRBD2 (6 bases each). This CDR3 has 13 residues. Deletions cut 6 bases from V and 9 bases from J, with 18 bases between. The germline V gene encodes CDR1 DFQATT and CDR2 SNEGSKA (reference sequence). CDR3 in amino acids: CSATDGGRSEQFF. The CDR3 DNA sequence: TGCAGTGCGACGGATGGGGGGCGCAGTGAGCAGTTCTTC.

The V and J genes are TRBV7-8 and TRBJ1-4; TRBD1 matches at 10 bases. The CDR3 sequence is 14 residues long. V was clipped by 5 bases and J by 4 bases; unmatched bases: 1. Germline CDR1 is SGHVS and CDR2 is FQNEAQ. DNA for the CDR3: TGTGCCAGCAGCGGGACAGGGGTTAATGAAAAACTGTTTTTT. Its translation is CASSGTGVNEKLFF.

The gene calls are TRBV11-3 and TRBJ2-7; tentative D call: TRBD2 (6 bases). The CDR3 spans 14 residues. Per germline, CDR1 SGHNT and CDR2 YENEEA. The ends were cut back, 5 bases at V and 7 bases at J, with 18 bases in the middle. The CDR3 spells CASSPRTTAGEQYF. DNA of the CDR3: TGTGCCAGCAGCCCCAGGACCACAGCGGGTGAGCAGTACTTC.

The chain recombines TRBV20-1 with TRBJ2-7; the D gene is possibly TRBD1 (5 bases). Germline-derived CDR1 and CDR2 are DFQATT and SNEGSKA (reference sequence). CDR3 length: 12 residues. V was trimmed by 8 bases and J by 1 base, leaving 12 bases between them. The CDR3 sequence: CSPVQASYEQYF. DNA of the CDR3: TGCAGTCCCGTACAGGCGTCCTACGAGCAGTACTTC.

The CDR3 protein is CSARTSGGINLRDNEQFF. CDR3 coding DNA: TGCAGCGCCCGGACTAGCGGGGGGATAAACCTTCGGGACAATGAGCAGTTCTTC. This rearrangement joins TRBV29-1 to TRBJ2-1, with 14 bases that match TRBD2. J lost 5 bases, V lost 7 bases, and 16 bases had no gene match. Looked up from germline, CDR1 is SQVTM and CDR2 is ANQGSEA. The CDR3 runs to 18 residues.

V and J are TRBV6-1 and TRBJ1-2; 7 nucleotides match TRBD1. V was pared by 4 bases and J by 2 bases, with 7 bases of the junction left unmatched. Germline values: CDR1 MNHNS, CDR2 SASEGT. The CDR3 contains 15 residues. The CDR3 region is CASSGTGALNYGYTF. In DNA, the CDR3 is TGTGCCAGCAGTGGAACAGGGGCCCTAAACTATGGCTACACCTTC.

A few counts support this clonotype. This chain uses TRBV6-5 with TRBJ2-5; 7 nucleotides match TRBD1. The CDR3 loop spans 15 amino acids. Per the germline V gene, CDR1 is MNHEY and CDR2 is SVGAGI. With V trimmed by 7 bases and J by 3 bases, 11 bases remained unmatched. The CDR3, as DNA: TGTGCCAGCAATTTGGTCGGGACAGCTAAAGAGACCCAGTACTTC. It is translated as CASNLVGTAKETQYF.

Remarks on this clonotype: One end of the junction does not line up with germline, which may come from a read error. The V call is TRBV6-5, the J call TRBJ2-3, with 8 bases fitting TRBD1. This CDR3 is built from 16 residues. Germline lookup yields CDR1 MNHEY and CDR2 SVGAGI. The CDR3 is CATSRQGAPTTDTQYF. The CDR3 DNA follows: TGTGCCACCAGTCGTCAGGGGGCGCCCACCACAGATACGCAGTATTTT.

This clonotype has more than one count but fewer than ten. The CDR3 protein is CASSLTSRAGGYNEQFF. The CDR3 bases are TGTGCCAGCAGCTTGACCTCCCGAGCGGGGGGCTACAATGAGCAGTTCTTC. The gene calls are TRBV7-8 and TRBJ2-1, with 9 bases matching TRBD2. This CDR3 is 17 amino acids long. V lost 3 bases to trimming and J lost 3 bases; unmatched junction nucleotides: 9. Germline loops: CDR1 SGHVS, CDR2 FQNEAQ.

This clonotype has only a few counts. This chain uses TRBV20-1 with TRBJ2-7, with D perhaps TRBD2 (5 bases). V lost 5 bases and J lost 3, with 8 bases in between. This CDR3 comprises 11 residues. CDR1 is DFQATT, CDR2 SNEGSKA, per germline (reference sequence). The CDR3 sequence is CSAGEIYEQYF. The CDR3 coding sequence is TGCAGTGCTGGGGAGATCTACGAGCAGTACTTC.

The chain joins TRBV7-2 to TRBJ2-5, with D perhaps TRBD2 (7 bases). The germline V gene encodes CDR1 SGHTA and CDR2 FQGNSA. The CDR3 contains 17 residues. The V end lost 0 bases, the J end lost 7 bases, and 21 bases lay between the germline ends. CDR3: CASSLAPSAGAWGTQYF. CDR3 sequence (DNA): TGTGCCAGCAGCTTAGCGCCTAGCGCGGGGGCCTGGGGGACCCAGTACTTC.

The chain joins TRBV11-3 to TRBJ2-5; TRBD2 aligns across 9 bases. Gene TRBJ2-7 matches the end of the DNA better, so the J call may be wrong. The CDR3 runs 15 residues. CDR1 SGHNT and CDR2 YENEEA come from the germline V gene. As DNA, the CDR3 is TGTGCCAGCAGTTTTAGCGGGGGACTGGCCTACGAGCAGTACTTC. It yields the protein CASSFSGGLAYEQYF.

The V and J genes are TRBV4-3 and TRBJ2-1; TRBD2 matches at 12 bases. Germline CDR1 and CDR2: LGHNA and YSLEER. The CDR3 contains 17 residues. The V gene end was trimmed by 4 bases and the J gene end by 3 bases; junction bases not matched to a gene: 7. The CDR3 DNA reads TGCGCCAGCAGCCCGGCGACTAGCGGGGGATTCTACAATGAGCAGTTCTTC. Residues: CASSPATSGGFYNEQFF.

This clonotype turned up a few times. This chain uses TRBV3-1 with TRBJ1-2; a weak D match, TRBD1 (6 bases). Per the germline V gene, CDR1 is LGHDT and CDR2 is YNNKEL (reference sequence). V was shortened by 3 bases and J by 4 bases, with 9 bases between the two germline ends. The CDR3 has 13 residues. CDR3 sequence: CASSHTGFYGYTF. The CDR3 DNA reads as TGTGCCAGCAGCCACACAGGGTTCTATGGCTACACCTTC. Using reference TRBV3-1 and TRBJ1-2 for the parts outside the CDR3, the full variable domain is DTAVSQTPKYLVTQMGNDKSIKCEQNLGHDTMYWYKQDSKKFLKIMFSYNNKELIINETVPNRFSPKSPDKAHLNLHINSLELGDSAVYFCASSHTGFYGYTFGSGTRLTVV.

This rearrangement joins TRBV4-3 to TRBJ1-1; D not certain. This CDR3 contains 13 residues. Germline-derived CDR1 and CDR2 are LGHNA and YSLEER. The germline V and J ends were trimmed by 2 bases and 3 bases, with 7 bases remaining between them. The CDR3 here is CASSQFRHTEAFF. The CDR3 DNA reads TGCGCCAGCAGCCAATTCAGACACACTGAAGCTTTCTTT.

This chain uses TRBV24-1 with TRBJ2-3; TRBD2 aligns across 12 bases. The CDR3 has 18 amino acids. The V segment lost 0 bases and the J segment 0 bases; nucleotides outside the gene matches: 3. The V gene's germline CDR1 is KGHDR and CDR2 SFDVKD. The CDR3 here is CATSDLGGTSGSTDTQYF. The CDR3 DNA sequence: TGTGCCACCAGTGATTTGGGGGGGACTAGCGGGAGCACAGATACGCAGTATTTT.

The chain carries TRBV5-5 and TRBJ2-7; 9 bases line up with TRBD2. Germline CDR1 SGHKS, CDR2 YYEKEE (reference sequence). This CDR3 contains 15 residues. The V gene end was trimmed by 5 bases and the J gene end by 0 bases; junction bases not matched to a gene: 6. The CDR3, as DNA: TGTGCCAGCAGTACAACTAGCGGGCCCTCCTACGAGCAGTACTTC. Protein product: CASSTTSGPSYEQYF. Using reference TRBV5-5 and TRBJ2-7 for the parts outside the CDR3, the full variable domain is DAGVTQSPTHLIKTRGQQVTLRCSPISGHKSVSWYQQVLGQGPQFIFQYYEKEERGRGNFPDRFSARQFPNYSSELNVNALLLGDSALYLCASSTTSGPSYEQYFGPGTRLTVT.

This CDR3 is CASDPSGWVENYGYTF. CDR3 bases: TGTGCCAGCGATCCATCGGGGTGGGTGGAGAACTATGGCTACACCTTC. V is TRBV13 and J is TRBJ1-2; no clear D. V was trimmed by 8 bases and J by 2 bases, leaving 21 bases between them. CDR3 length: 16 residues. Germline CDR1 PRHDT, CDR2 FYEKMQ (reference sequence).